This TCR beta chain was obtained from a study of molecular identifiers for immune sequencing clone quantification. On the study more broadly: Sequencing covered four of five parts into which replicate RNA from about 20,000 or 100,000 naive CD8 cells was split.

TCRdb itself ran the PCR reads through MiXCR, one entry per CDR3 protein. Among under 600,000 distinct CDR3 sequences listed, around 25% were seen once. This clonotype was seen many times. Germline CDR1 SGHTA, CDR2 FQGNSA. V was pared by 1 base and J by 4 bases, with 8 bases of the junction left unmatched. The CDR3 consists of 16 residues. The sequence derives from a human donor in good health. Some libraries in this study had Jurkat cell RNA spiked in. The rearrangement links TRBV7-2 to TRBJ2-7, with 9 bases aligning to TRBD2. The specimen sequenced was naive CD8+ T cells from blood, with Jurkat cell RNA spiked in. Noted subset: FACS-sorted CD8+CD4-CCR7+CD45RA+ naive T cells. CDR3 DNA sequence: TGTGCCAGCAGCTTAGAGGTTGCGGGGGGGTGGTACGAGCAGTACTTC. Translated: CASSLEVAGGWYEQYF.